The rows below give T cell receptor beta chains drawn from one sample of a study of shared clonotypes between healthy human individuals. Assay used: immunoSEQ multiplex PCR; TCRdb lists only in-frame clones, some missing. This sample has hundreds of thousands of clones, with 55% to 75% found just once. Sequenced material: memory CD4+ T cells sorted from blood. The source is a woman aged 25 to 39 in good health. Each CDR3 is given with its conserved first and last residue. D genes are given only for firm matches. Size is stated for part of the rows, as once, few or many counts, or as a class when the clone is expanded.

d_call,clone_size,v_call,j_call,cdr3_nt,cdr3_aa
-,few,TRBV28,TRBJ1-2,TGTGCCAGCAGTCCGGGGGGCAGGAGCTATGGCTACACCTTC,CASSPGGRSYGYTF
-,-,TRBV19,TRBJ1-1,TGTGCCAGTAGTATATATGTTAGGTTAGGCGGGGTACAAACCGCTGAAGCTTTCTTT,CASSIYVRLGGVQTAEAFF
-,-,TRBV7-9,TRBJ1-1,TGTGCCAGCAGCTTAGGGTCAGGGTATTTATCGAACACTGAAGCTTTCTTT,CASSLGSGYLSNTEAFF
-,-,TRBV2,TRBJ1-2,TGTGCCAGCAGCCGGGGAGGGTCGAACTATGGCTACACCTTC,CASSRGGSNYGYTF
TRBD2,few,TRBV6-5,TRBJ2-3,TGTGCCAGCAGTTACGGAGCGGGAGGGCCTACAGATACGCAGTATTTT,CASSYGAGGPTDTQYF
TRBD1,-,TRBV7-8,TRBJ2-1,TGTGCCAGCAGCGTAGGGGACAGCCGGCAGTTCTTC,CASSVGDSRQFF
-,once,TRBV28,TRBJ2-5,TGTGCCAGCAGTTTGAGCCTCCAAGAGACCCAGTACTTC,CASSLSLQETQYF
-,many,TRBV11-2,TRBJ2-2,TGTGCCAGCAGCTTTAGTAAGACTCACACCGGGGAGCTGTTTTTT,CASSFSKTHTGELFF
-,-,TRBV19,TRBJ1-5,TGTGCCAGTAGTATTGGGGGCAGCAATCAGCCCCAGCATTTT,CASSIGGSNQPQHF
TRBD2,-,TRBV27,TRBJ2-1,TGTGCCAGCAGCCCTTCTGGCGGGAGCTCCTACAATGAGCAGTTCTTC,CASSPSGGSSYNEQFF
-,-,TRBV27,TRBJ2-7,-,CASSFLRFGTGKSYEQYF
TRBD2,-,TRBV5-1,TRBJ2-3,TGCGCCAGCCATATGCTAGCGGGTGGCACAGATACGCAGTATTTT,CASHMLAGGTDTQYF
-,-,TRBV5-1,TRBJ2-1,TGCGCCAGCAGCTGGGGGGAACGAATCAGTGAGCAGTTCTTC,CASSWGERISEQFF
-,-,TRBV20-1,TRBJ1-1,TGCAGTGCTAGGGGCCCCACTGAAGCTTTCTTT,CSARGPTEAFF
-,-,TRBV30,TRBJ1-1,TGTGCCTGGAGAGTTCCCGGGGGTAGCACTGAAGCTTTCTTT,CAWRVPGGSTEAFF
-,once,TRBV9,TRBJ2-2,TGTGCCAGCAGCGTAGAGCTCACCGGGGAGCTGTTTTTT,CASSVELTGELFF
-,-,TRBV6-1,TRBJ2-2,TGTGCCAGCAGCAGGACCCTGAACACCGGGGAGCTGTTTTTT,CASSRTLNTGELFF
TRBD2,-,TRBV7-7,TRBJ2-1,TGTGCCAGCAGCGCCGACCGGACTAGCGGGAGGAGTGAGCAGTTCTTC,CASSADRTSGRSEQFF
-,once,TRBV4-1,TRBJ1-4,TGCGCCAGCAGCCCAGGCGATGGCTCCAATGAAAAACTGTTTTTT,CASSPGDGSNEKLFF
TRBD2,-,TRBV27,TRBJ2-1,TGTGCCAGCAGCTCCCCGGGACTAGCGGGAGTCGGTCCCTACAATGAGCAGTTCTTC,CASSSPGLAGVGPYNEQFF
-,-,TRBV6-1,TRBJ2-7,TGTGCCAGCAGTGAAAGACGAGGTTTTGGCTACGAGCAGTACTTC,CASSERRGFGYEQYF
-,-,TRBV11-2,TRBJ1-2,TGTGCCAGCAGCTTAGCCGGGACCCCCAAGGAAGGCTACACCTTC,CASSLAGTPKEGYTF
-,-,TRBV5-1,TRBJ1-6,TGCGCCAGCAGCTTGACTGGGACGGGTTATAATTCACCCCTCCACTTT,CASSLTGTGYNSPLHF
TRBD2,-,TRBV28,TRBJ2-1,TGTGCCAGCCTCACGCCCTTTAGCGGGGAGACCAATGAGCAGTTCTTC,CASLTPFSGETNEQFF
TRBD2,-,TRBV28,TRBJ2-7,TGTGCCACCGGACTAGCGGGAATCAGCGAGCAGTACTTC,CATGLAGISEQYF
-,-,TRBV19,TRBJ1-1,TGTGCCAGTAGTTCCCCAGGGGCCTGGGACACTGAAGCTTTCTTT,CASSSPGAWDTEAFF
-,-,TRBV6-1,TRBJ2-7,TGTGCCAGCAGGAAAGGTAGGGGTGTTCACTACGAGCAGTACTTC,CASRKGRGVHYEQYF
-,-,TRBV28,TRBJ2-7,TGTGCCAGCAGTCCGCTCGGGGTCCCCCCCTACGAGCAGTACTTC,CASSPLGVPPYEQYF
-,-,TRBV28,TRBJ1-5,TGTGCCAGCAGTTTGACAGTTCATCAGCCCCAGCATTTT,CASSLTVHQPQHF
-,-,TRBV5-1,TRBJ2-1,TGCGCCAGCAGCCTAGACTATTCCCTATACAATGAGCAGTTCTTC,CASSLDYSLYNEQFF
-,-,TRBV6-1,TRBJ2-7,TGTGCCAGCAGTGAAATCGGTGGAGTCGAGCAGTACTTC,CASSEIGGVEQYF
TRBD1,-,TRBV7-9,TRBJ2-2,TGTGCCAGCAGACCGGACAGGAAGAACACCGGGGAGCTGTTTTTT,CASRPDRKNTGELFF
TRBD2,few,TRBV15,TRBJ2-2,TGTGCCACCTCCTACGCAGGGCCCCAACTAGCGGGACGCACCGGGGAGCTGTTTTTT,CATSYAGPQLAGRTGELFF
-,-,TRBV6-4,TRBJ2-2,TGTGCCAGCAGTGACTCTAGCACCGGGGAGCTGTTTTTT,CASSDSSTGELFF
TRBD1,-,TRBV7-9,TRBJ2-5,TGTGCCAGCGCTAGACTTCGGACAGGGAGAGAGACCCAGTACTTC,CASARLRTGRETQYF
TRBD1,-,TRBV5-1,TRBJ2-7,TGCGCCAGCAGCTTGGGTGGACAGGGGTACGAGCAGTACTTC,CASSLGGQGYEQYF
-,-,TRBV4-1,TRBJ2-3,TGCGCCAGCACATCCGGGGCGGGACGTGTCACAGATACGCAGTATTTT,CASTSGAGRVTDTQYF
TRBD1,-,TRBV19,TRBJ2-1,TGTGCCAGTAGTATCCAGGGGGCGAATGAGCAGTTCTTC,CASSIQGANEQFF
-,once,TRBV29-1,TRBJ1-5,TGCAGCGTCAAAGCTGGAGGAGGGCAGCCCCAGCATTTT,CSVKAGGGQPQHF
TRBD1,-,TRBV6-5,TRBJ1-1,TGTGCCAGCAGCCGAAAACCTACAGGGGTCGACGCAGCTTTCTTT,CASSRKPTGVDAAFF
-,-,TRBV14,TRBJ1-2,TGTGCCAGCAGCCACACAAGGGTCTATGGCTACACCTTC,CASSHTRVYGYTF
-,once,TRBV6-7,TRBJ1-4,TGTGCCACATACACAGGGAAGACGGCAACTAATGAAAAACTGTTTTTT,CATYTGKTATNEKLFF
-,-,TRBV28,TRBJ2-7,TGTGCCAGCAGCACCACTAGCCCCTACGAGCAGTACTTC,CASSTTSPYEQYF
TRBD1,-,TRBV28,TRBJ1-4,TGTGCCAGCAGTACCCGACAGGGACGTAGTGAAAAACTGTTTTTT,CASSTRQGRSEKLFF
TRBD1,many,TRBV6-5,TRBJ1-5,TGTGCCAGCAGTTCCAACACAGGGGGCGAGAATCAGCCCCAGCATTTT,CASSSNTGGENQPQHF
-,-,TRBV15,TRBJ1-2,TGTGCCACCAGCAGAGGGCAGGGCCCCTCCTATGGCTACACCTTC,CATSRGQGPSYGYTF
-,-,TRBV7-8,TRBJ2-5,TGTGCCAGCAGCCTTTCCCTTGGAGGGAGGGAGACCCAGTACTTC,CASSLSLGGRETQYF
TRBD2,-,TRBV11-3,TRBJ2-1,TGTGCCAGCAGCCCATGGAGCGGGGACTACAATGAGCAGTTCTTC,CASSPWSGDYNEQFF
-,-,TRBV28,TRBJ2-7,TGTGCCAGCAGTCCTTCGACCCAGGGATTCCCCGAGCAGTACTTC,CASSPSTQGFPEQYF
-,-,TRBV28,TRBJ2-7,TGTGCCAGCAGGGACGGGACCTCCTACGAGCAGTACTTC,CASRDGTSYEQYF
-,many,TRBV6-5,TRBJ2-7,TGTGCCAGCAGTTACTCGGGACGGTCGGAGCAGTACTTC,CASSYSGRSEQYF
-,-,TRBV5-8,TRBJ2-5,TGTGCCAGCAGCTTCGGAGAGTACCAAGAGACCCAGTACTTC,CASSFGEYQETQYF
-,-,TRBV18,TRBJ2-2,TGTGCCAGCTCACCACCGACAGGATCCACCGGGGAGCTGTTTTTT,CASSPPTGSTGELFF